This T cell receptor (beta chain) was identified in a study of blood T cell repertoires in COVID-19. This CDR3 has 15 residues. The germline gives CDR1 SGHNT, CDR2 YYREEE (reference sequence). With 4 bases clipped from V and 6 bases from J, the junction kept 10 bases outside the gene matches. Clones were sequenced by immunoSEQ multiplex PCR, and TCRdb holds only the in-frame ones, with some missing. The table records about 180,000 clones, roughly 88% of them present only once. The sequenced sample consisted of peripheral blood. The gene calls are TRBV5-4 and TRBJ2-3; 8 bases fit TRBD1. The receptor was isolated from an elderly man with COVID-19, enrolled during active disease. CDR3 protein: CASSARTGIIDTQYF. The CDR3 DNA follows: TGTGCCAGCAGCGCCAGGACAGGGATCATCGATACGCAGTATTTT.